This TCR beta chain was documented in a study of blood T cell repertoires in COVID-19. As for the study in general: COVID-19 samples collected from the United States, Italy and Spain covered acute and convalescent phases. From T cells, B-cell-depleted T cells, or PBMCs came the material, which was cDNA or gDNA.

CDR1 SGHNT and CDR2 YENEEA come from the germline V gene. This CDR3 is built from 14 residues. V was shortened by 4 bases and J by 1 base, with 8 bases between the two germline ends. How the authors handled the data: Scientists estimated how many nucleated cells there were by amplifying reference gene primers. Profiling relied on immunoSEQ multiplex PCR, and the TCRdb table lists in-frame clones only, not all of them. That table furnishes V, J and clone size, whereas the DNA furnished D and trimming. The top ten clones hold approximately 6.3% of a sample with approximately 88,000 clones, roughly 80% of them seen once. Seattle's enrolled individuals joined amid active infection and were then monitored longitudinally.

The TCR sequence derives from a man aged 65 to 79 with COVID-19, enrolled during active disease. V and J are TRBV11-3 and TRBJ1-5; the D is unclear. Sample: peripheral blood. CDR3 in DNA: TGTGCCAGCAGCTCTTACGGGAGCAATCAGCCCCAGCATTTT. This encodes CASSSYGSNQPQHF.